These T cell receptor beta chains were read from a single sample in a study of T cell responses to AZD1222 COVID-19 vaccine. Profiling relied on immunoSEQ multiplex PCR, and the TCRdb table lists in-frame clones only, not all of them. The sample contains around 130,000 clones, around 94% of which appear only once. This specimen consisted of peripheral blood, obtained on day 0 of AZD1222 vaccination. The source is an adult in good health. Each CDR3 is given without its conserved first and last residue. The listing skips clone size in some rows; elsewhere it reads once, few, many or a size class.

J gene: TRBJ2-1
clone size: .
V gene: TRBV6-1
CDR3 length: 15
CDR3 protein: ASSEALGGGPNNEQF

J gene: TRBJ1-1
clone size: once
V gene: TRBV4-1
CDR3 length: 12
CDR3 protein: ASSQVTGAGEAF

J gene: TRBJ1-2
clone size: .
V gene: TRBV6-2/TRBV6-3
CDR3 length: 13
CDR3 protein: ASSPSPDGSYGYT

J gene: TRBJ2-7
clone size: .
V gene: TRBV7-9
CDR3 length: 10
CDR3 protein: ASSFDYREQY

J gene: TRBJ2-3
clone size: .
V gene: TRBV7-9
CDR3 length: 9
CDR3 protein: ASSTTGTQY

J gene: TRBJ2-1
clone size: .
V gene: TRBV6-2/TRBV6-3
CDR3 length: 10
CDR3 protein: ASSPTRYEQF

J gene: TRBJ1-1
clone size: .
V gene: TRBV27
CDR3 length: 11
CDR3 protein: ASSFLEYTEAF

J gene: TRBJ2-6
clone size: .
V gene: TRBV6-2/TRBV6-3
CDR3 length: 13
CDR3 protein: ASSLGGSGANVLT

J gene: TRBJ2-7
clone size: .
V gene: TRBV6-2/TRBV6-3
CDR3 length: 8
CDR3 protein: ASSDEEQY

J gene: TRBJ1-1
clone size: .
V gene: TRBV27
CDR3 length: 11
CDR3 protein: ASSLGLNTEAF

J gene: TRBJ1-5
clone size: .
V gene: TRBV18
CDR3 length: 13
CDR3 protein: ASSPRQGGNQPQH

J gene: TRBJ2-3
clone size: .
V gene: TRBV6-5
CDR3 length: 13
CDR3 protein: ASRHTSGLTDTQY

J gene: TRBJ2-1
clone size: .
V gene: TRBV18
CDR3 length: 12
CDR3 protein: ASSLSRNYNEQF

J gene: TRBJ2-1
clone size: .
V gene: TRBV6-5
CDR3 length: 12
CDR3 protein: ASSSLDRRDEQF

J gene: TRBJ1-1
clone size: once
V gene: TRBV21-1
CDR3 length: 16
CDR3 protein: ASSKGGPTLVPRTEAF

J gene: TRBJ1-1
clone size: .
V gene: TRBV7-8
CDR3 length: 13
CDR3 protein: ASSFRVGGNTEAF

J gene: TRBJ2-7
clone size: once
V gene: TRBV5-1
CDR3 length: 13
CDR3 protein: ASSLQDRVTYEQY

J gene: TRBJ2-5
clone size: medium-sized
V gene: TRBV9
CDR3 length: 13
CDR3 protein: ASSVDAGAGETQY

J gene: TRBJ1-5
clone size: .
V gene: TRBV10-3
CDR3 length: 11
CDR3 protein: ASGPGEDQPQH

J gene: TRBJ1-2
clone size: once
V gene: TRBV28
CDR3 length: 15
CDR3 protein: ASSLGGDRIRGYGYT

J gene: TRBJ2-7
clone size: .
V gene: TRBV11-3
CDR3 length: 13
CDR3 protein: ASSSGTSGQYEQY

J gene: TRBJ2-2
clone size: .
V gene: TRBV5-4
CDR3 length: 12
CDR3 protein: AVTSGLNTGELF

J gene: TRBJ1-3
clone size: .
V gene: TRBV15
CDR3 length: 11
CDR3 protein: ATSVPGGNTIY

J gene: TRBJ2-7
clone size: .
V gene: TRBV6-5
CDR3 length: 9
CDR3 protein: ASTSIYEQY

J gene: TRBJ1-2
clone size: .
V gene: TRBV28
CDR3 length: 13
CDR3 protein: ASSEDRGMNYGYT

J gene: TRBJ2-7
clone size: once
V gene: TRBV24-1
CDR3 length: 12
CDR3 protein: ATSDLEFTYEQY

J gene: TRBJ2-2
clone size: .
V gene: TRBV11-2
CDR3 length: 13
CDR3 protein: ASSLGDRGGGELF